These T cell receptor beta chains were read from a single sample in a study of cytomegalovirus exposure and HLA in healthy donors. Profiled with immunoSEQ multiplex PCR; TCRdb holds only in-frame clones, not every one. The table lists about 99,000 clones, over 60% of them singletons, with around 3% in the top ten. The specimen sequenced was PBMCs. The receptors were sampled from a male donor in good health and CMV-seropositive. Each CDR3 is given with its conserved first and last residue. The D gene is left open where the match is weak. Clone size is not always given. Where it is, it says once, few, many or a class for expanded clones.

cdr3_aa cdr3_nt v_call d_call clone_size j_call
CASSSTGQKLYF TGTGCCAGCAGCTCGACGGGACAGAAGCTGTACTTC TRBV7-9 TRBD1 . TRBJ2-7
CASSVTTGSSQETQYF TGTGCCAGTAGCGTGACAACCGGGAGCAGCCAAGAGACCCAGTACTTC TRBV19 . . TRBJ2-5
CASSQDGGVRTDTQYF TGCGCCAGCAGCCAAGATGGGGGCGTACGCACAGATACGCAGTATTTT TRBV4-1 . . TRBJ2-3
CAWRGARETQYF TGTGCCTGGAGGGGGGCTAGGGAGACCCAGTACTTC TRBV30 . . TRBJ2-5
CASRPAGSTGGTNYGYTF TGTGCCAGCAGGCCTGCAGGGTCTACAGGGGGCACGAACTATGGCTACACCTTC TRBV27 TRBD1 . TRBJ1-2
CSADSSYEQYF TGCAGCGCGGACAGTTCCTACGAGCAGTACTTC TRBV29-1 . . TRBJ2-7
CASSFRTGVNEQFF TGTGCCAGCAGCTTCCGGACAGGGGTCAATGAGCAGTTCTTC TRBV14 TRBD1 . TRBJ2-1
CASSVATSGAYEQYF TGTGCCAGCAGTGTCGCGACCAGCGGGGCCTACGAGCAGTACTTC TRBV28 TRBD2 . TRBJ2-7
CASSLTGATEAFF TGCGCCAGCAGCTTGACGGGAGCCACTGAAGCTTTCTTT TRBV5-1 . . TRBJ1-1
CASSLTRGADTEAFF TGTGCCAGCAGCCTCACTCGGGGGGCAGACACTGAAGCTTTCTTT TRBV5-4 . . TRBJ1-1
CASRRTGGNQPQHF TGTGCCAGCAGACGGACAGGGGGCAATCAGCCCCAGCATTTT TRBV6-5 TRBD1 few TRBJ1-5
CASSRGQGPGETQYF TGTGCCAGCAGCAGGGGACAGGGTCCCGGAGAGACCCAGTACTTC TRBV11-2 TRBD1 . TRBJ2-5
CASSSPRRGHNEQFF TGTGCCAGCAGCTCCCCCCGGAGGGGCCACAATGAGCAGTTCTTC TRBV6-5 . . TRBJ2-1
CASSQVRGGGLPQPQHF TGCGCCAGCAGCCAAGTAAGGGGCGGGGGGTTGCCTCAGCCCCAGCATTTT TRBV4-3 . . TRBJ1-5
CASSLRGRNTEAFF TGTGCCAGCAGTCTGAGAGGGAGAAACACTGAAGCTTTCTTT TRBV25-1 . . TRBJ1-1
CASSDNRNYGYTF TGTGCCAGCAGTGACAACAGGAACTATGGCTACACCTTC TRBV6-1 . . TRBJ1-2
CASSLTPSGSYEQYF TGCGCCAGCAGCCTTACCCCTAGCGGCTCCTACGAGCAGTACTTC TRBV5-1 TRBD2 . TRBJ2-7
CASSLPGTGASPLHF TGTGCCAGCAGCTTACCCGGGACAGGGGCTTCACCCCTCCACTTT TRBV5-8 TRBD1 . TRBJ1-6
CASSQAHINGGYNEQFF TGCGCCAGCAGCCAAGCCCACATTAACGGGGGTTACAATGAGCAGTTCTTC TRBV4-1 . . TRBJ2-1
CASSFGVWTNTEAFF TGTGCCAGCAGCTTCGGGGTATGGACCAACACTGAAGCTTTCTTT TRBV5-5 . . TRBJ1-1
CASSHPGQGYEKLFF TGTGCCAGCAGTCACCCGGGACAGGGTTACGAAAAACTGTTTTTT TRBV6-1 TRBD1 few TRBJ1-4
CASGGQGNTGELFF TGTGCTAGCGGCGGACAGGGGAACACCGGGGAGCTGTTTTTT TRBV7-7 TRBD1 . TRBJ2-2
CASSATSTGNTEAFF TGCGCCAGCAGCGCGACTTCGACAGGGAACACTGAAGCTTTCTTT TRBV5-1 . . TRBJ1-1
CASSQGLAGGPDTQYF TGCGCCAGCAGCCAAGGGCTAGCGGGGGGGCCCGATACGCAGTATTTT TRBV4-1 TRBD2 . TRBJ2-3
CASSLDAGGTEAFF TGTGCCAGCAGCTTAGATGCAGGGGGCACTGAAGCTTTCTTT TRBV7-9 TRBD1 once TRBJ1-1
CASSYDRASYEQYF TGTGCCAGCAGCTACGACAGGGCTTCCTACGAGCAGTACTTC TRBV13 TRBD1 . TRBJ2-7
CASSPGGYMNTEAFF TGTGCCAGCAGCCCAGGCGGGTATATGAACACTGAAGCTTTCTTT TRBV5-4 . . TRBJ1-1
CASSMTALTGELFF TGTGCCAGTAGTATGACAGCCCTCACCGGGGAGCTGTTTTTT TRBV19 . . TRBJ2-2
CASSVAARRGEKLFF TGTGCCAGCAGCGTTGCAGCCCGGCGGGGTGAAAAACTGTTTTTT TRBV9 . . TRBJ1-4
CASSYSAPEAYTIYF TGTGCCAGCAGTTACAGCGCCCCCGAGGCATACACCATATATTTT TRBV6-6 . . TRBJ1-3
CASGGGWGQKNGYTF TGTGCCAGCGGAGGGGGTTGGGGACAGAAGAATGGCTACACCTTC TRBV6-5 TRBD1 . TRBJ1-2
CASSQEREIDTQYF TGCGCCAGCAGCCAAGAACGAGAGATAGATACGCAGTATTTT TRBV4-1 . . TRBJ2-3
CASSQVLAGGYNEQFF TGCGCCAGCAGCCAAGTGTTAGCGGGGGGATACAATGAGCAGTTCTTC TRBV4-1 TRBD2 . TRBJ2-1
CASSPQGSSYEQYF TGTGCCAGCAGCCCACAGGGGAGCTCCTACGAGCAGTACTTC TRBV5-6 TRBD1 few TRBJ2-7
CASSLDRAGEQYF TGCGCCAGCAGCCTCGACAGGGCCGGCGAGCAGTACTTC TRBV5-1 TRBD1 . TRBJ2-7
CAWSGSVGKRVNQPQHF TGTGCCTGGAGCGGTAGCGTAGGGAAAAGGGTCAATCAGCCCCAGCATTTT TRBV30 . . TRBJ1-5
CAWSRPGQRAYGYTF TGTGCCTGGAGTCGGCCGGGACAGCGAGCTTATGGCTACACCTTC TRBV30 TRBD1 . TRBJ1-2
CASSVRGGLPTGELFF TGTGCCAGCAGCGTTCGCGGGGGGCTTCCCACCGGGGAGCTGTTTTTT TRBV9 TRBD2 . TRBJ2-2
CASRLSATEAFF TGTGCCAGCAGACTATCCGCTACTGAAGCTTTCTTT TRBV6-5 . . TRBJ1-1
CASRTTGGKAEAFF TGTGCCAGCAGAACGACAGGGGGCAAAGCTGAAGCTTTCTTT TRBV6-6 TRBD1 . TRBJ1-1
CASSLVSQTTNEKLFF TGTGCCAGCAGCTTAGTGTCCCAAACAACTAATGAAAAACTGTTTTTT TRBV7-2 . . TRBJ1-4